This entry features one TCR beta chain sequence. This entry belongs to a study of blood T cell repertoires in COVID-19. Study information: Specimens from acute and convalescent COVID-19 originated in the United States, Italy and Spain. PBMCs, B-cell-depleted T cells, or T cells were the source of the cDNA or gDNA that made up the material.

V was pared by 6 bases and J by 6 bases, with 11 bases between. CDR1 SNHLY and CDR2 FYNNEI come from the germline V gene. This CDR3 contains 12 residues. In the source study's methods: Nucleated cell number was recorded as an estimate derived from reference gene primer amplification. Profiled with immunoSEQ multiplex PCR; TCRdb holds only in-frame clones, not every one. V, J and clone size are taken as reported in that table, and D and trimming were inferred from the DNA itself. This table has 150,000 to 200,000 clones, 80% to 90% appearing once. The TCR comes from a woman aged 70-85 years with COVID-19, enrolled during active disease. The material sequenced was peripheral blood. V usage is TRBV2 and J usage is TRBJ1-2; tentatively, D is TRBD1 (5 bases). Here the CDR3 reads CASRMAGNGYTF. The DNA of the CDR3 is TGTGCCAGCAGAATGGCAGGGAATGGCTACACCTTC. The full variable domain, completed using reference TRBV2 and TRBJ1-2, is EPEVTQTPSHQVTQMGQEVILRCVPISNHLYFYWYRQILGQKVEFLVSFYNNEISEKSEIFDDQFSVERPDGSNFTLKIRSTKLEDSAMYFCASRMAGNGYTFGSGTRLTVV.